This TCR beta chain is from a study of regulatory T cells in long-lasting Graves disease. CDR3-region Arm-PCR and iRepertoire HTBI primers produced the TCR beta libraries. Using its own MiXCR run on the multiplex PCR reads, TCRdb lists one record per CDR3 protein. The sample shows more than 300,000 distinct CDR3 sequences, 15% of them seen only once. Time point given: newly diagnosed GD, antithyroid drugs for less than 3 months. Scientists built the TCR library using RNA that was extracted from PBMCs. At least ten counts were recorded for this clonotype. The CDR3 covers 14 residues. V shed 5 bases and J 5 bases; nucleotides not matched to a gene: 6.

The input for sequencing was peripheral blood mononuclear cells (PBMCs), taken at new diagnosis, from a patient treated with antithyroid drugs. The chain uses TRBV12-3 or TRBV12-4 and TRBJ1-3; TRBD1 matches 7 bases. The TCR originated in a female donor with Graves disease. CDR3 coding DNA: TGTGCCAGCAGTAAACAGGGGTGGCGAAACACCATATATTTT. This codes for CASSKQGWRNTIYF.